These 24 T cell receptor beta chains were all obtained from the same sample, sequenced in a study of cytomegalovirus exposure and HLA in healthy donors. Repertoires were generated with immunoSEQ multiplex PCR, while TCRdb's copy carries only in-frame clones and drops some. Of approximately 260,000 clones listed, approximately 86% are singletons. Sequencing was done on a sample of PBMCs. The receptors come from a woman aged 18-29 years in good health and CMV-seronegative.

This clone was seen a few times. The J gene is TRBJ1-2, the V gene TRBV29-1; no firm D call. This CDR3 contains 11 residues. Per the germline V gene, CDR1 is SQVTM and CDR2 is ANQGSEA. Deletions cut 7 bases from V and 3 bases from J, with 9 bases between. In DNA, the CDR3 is TGCAGCGCTATCTTCGACTATGGCTACACCTTC. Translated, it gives CSAIFDYGYTF.

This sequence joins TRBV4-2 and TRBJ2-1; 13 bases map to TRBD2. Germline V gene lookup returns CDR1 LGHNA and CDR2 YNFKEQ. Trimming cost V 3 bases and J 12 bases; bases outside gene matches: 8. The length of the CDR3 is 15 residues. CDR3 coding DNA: TGTGCCAGCAGCCATGGGACTAGCGGGAAGGAGGCGCAGTTCTTC. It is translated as CASSHGTSGKEAQFF.

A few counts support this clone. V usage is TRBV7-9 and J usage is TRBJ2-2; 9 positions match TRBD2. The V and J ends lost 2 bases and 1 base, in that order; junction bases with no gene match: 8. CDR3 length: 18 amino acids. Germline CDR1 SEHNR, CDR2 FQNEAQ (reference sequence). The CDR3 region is CASSLFVIAGENTGELFF. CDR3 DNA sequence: TGTGCCAGCAGCTTATTTGTGATAGCGGGAGAGAACACCGGGGAGCTGTTTTTT.

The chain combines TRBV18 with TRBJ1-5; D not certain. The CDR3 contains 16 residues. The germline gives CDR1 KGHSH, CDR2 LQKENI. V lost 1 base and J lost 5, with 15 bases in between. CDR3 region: CASSPREVVFDQPQHF. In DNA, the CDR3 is TGTGCCAGCTCACCACGGGAGGTAGTTTTCGATCAGCCCCAGCATTTT.

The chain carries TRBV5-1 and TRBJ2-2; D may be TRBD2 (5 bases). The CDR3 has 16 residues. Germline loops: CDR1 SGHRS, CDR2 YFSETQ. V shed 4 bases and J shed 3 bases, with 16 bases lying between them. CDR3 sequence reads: CASSAEGRPDTGELFF. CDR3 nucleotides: TGCGCCAGCAGCGCTGAGGGCAGGCCGGACACCGGGGAGCTGTTTTTT.

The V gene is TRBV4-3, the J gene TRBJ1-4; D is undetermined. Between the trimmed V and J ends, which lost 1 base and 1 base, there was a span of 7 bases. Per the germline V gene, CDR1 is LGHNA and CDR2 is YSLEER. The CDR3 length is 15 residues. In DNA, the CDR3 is TGCGCCAGCAGCCAAGGAGCTAGAACTAATGAAAAACTGTTTTTT. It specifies CASSQGARTNEKLFF.

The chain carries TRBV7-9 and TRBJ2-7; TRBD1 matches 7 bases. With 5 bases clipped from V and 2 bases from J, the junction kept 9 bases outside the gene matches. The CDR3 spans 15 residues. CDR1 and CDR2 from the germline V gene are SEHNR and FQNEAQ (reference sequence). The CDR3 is CASSTRQGSTYEQYF. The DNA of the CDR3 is TGTGCCAGCAGCACCAGACAGGGAAGTACCTACGAGCAGTACTTC.

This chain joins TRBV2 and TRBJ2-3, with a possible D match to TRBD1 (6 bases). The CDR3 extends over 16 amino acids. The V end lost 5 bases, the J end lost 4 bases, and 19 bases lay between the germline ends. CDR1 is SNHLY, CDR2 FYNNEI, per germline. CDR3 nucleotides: TGTGCCAGCAGTCCAACGAAAACAGGGTTGGCAGATACGCAGTATTTT. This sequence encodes CASSPTKTGLADTQYF.

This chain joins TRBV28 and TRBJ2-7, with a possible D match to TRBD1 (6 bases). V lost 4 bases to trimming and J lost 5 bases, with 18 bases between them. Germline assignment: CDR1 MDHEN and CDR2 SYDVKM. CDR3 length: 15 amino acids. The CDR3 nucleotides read TGTGCCAGCAGTTCACGCCAGACAGGTTTCCACGAGCAGTACTTC. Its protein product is CASSSRQTGFHEQYF. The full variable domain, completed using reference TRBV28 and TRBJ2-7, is DVKVTQSSRYLVKRTGEKVFLECVQDMDHENMFWYRQDPGLGLRLIYFSYDVKMKEKGDIPEGYSVSREKKERFSLILESASTNQTSMYLCASSSRQTGFHEQYFGPGTRLTVT.

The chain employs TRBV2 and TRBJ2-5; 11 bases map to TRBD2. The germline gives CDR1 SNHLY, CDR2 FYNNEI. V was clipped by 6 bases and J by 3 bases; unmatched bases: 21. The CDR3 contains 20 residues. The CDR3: CASRLAPGLAEEVDKETQYF. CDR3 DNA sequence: TGTGCCAGCAGGCTAGCCCCGGGACTAGCGGAGGAAGTGGACAAAGAGACCCAGTACTTC.

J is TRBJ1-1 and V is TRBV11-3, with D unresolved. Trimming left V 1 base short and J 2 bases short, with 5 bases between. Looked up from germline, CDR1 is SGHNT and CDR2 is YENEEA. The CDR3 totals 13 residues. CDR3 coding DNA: TGTGCCAGCAGCTTAGTGGCCAACACTGAAGCTTTCTTT. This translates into CASSLVANTEAFF. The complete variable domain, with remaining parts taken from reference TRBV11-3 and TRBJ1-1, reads EAGVVQSPRYKIIEKKQPVAFWCNPISGHNTLYWYLQNLGQGPELLIRYENEEAVDDSQLPKDRFSAERLKGVDSTLKIQPAELGDSAVYLCASSLVANTEAFFGQGTRLTVV.

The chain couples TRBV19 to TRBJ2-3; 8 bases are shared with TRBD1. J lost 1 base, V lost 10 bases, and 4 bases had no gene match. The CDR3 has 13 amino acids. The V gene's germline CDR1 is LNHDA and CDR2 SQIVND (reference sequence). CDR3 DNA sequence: TGTGCCACCTCGACAGGGGGCACAGATACGCAGTATTTT. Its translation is CATSTGGTDTQYF.

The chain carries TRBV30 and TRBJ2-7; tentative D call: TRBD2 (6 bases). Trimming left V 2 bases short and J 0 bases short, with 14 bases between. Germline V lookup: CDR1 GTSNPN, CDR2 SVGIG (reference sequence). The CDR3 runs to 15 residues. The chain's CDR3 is CAWSIGGAGSYEQYF. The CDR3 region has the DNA TGTGCCTGGAGTATAGGAGGGGCAGGCTCCTACGAGCAGTACTTC. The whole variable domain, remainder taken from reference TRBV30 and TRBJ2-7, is SQTIHQWPATLVQPVGSPLSLECTVEGTSNPNLYWYRQAAGRGLQLLFYSVGIGQISSEVPQNLSASRPQDRQFILSSKKLLLSDSGFYLCAWSIGGAGSYEQYFGPGTRLTVT.

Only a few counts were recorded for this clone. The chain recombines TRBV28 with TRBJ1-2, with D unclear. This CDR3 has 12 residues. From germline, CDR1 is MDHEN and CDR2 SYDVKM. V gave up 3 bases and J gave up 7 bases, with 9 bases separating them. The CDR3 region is CASSLRVSGYTF. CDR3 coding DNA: TGTGCCAGCAGTTTGAGGGTTTCTGGCTACACCTTC.

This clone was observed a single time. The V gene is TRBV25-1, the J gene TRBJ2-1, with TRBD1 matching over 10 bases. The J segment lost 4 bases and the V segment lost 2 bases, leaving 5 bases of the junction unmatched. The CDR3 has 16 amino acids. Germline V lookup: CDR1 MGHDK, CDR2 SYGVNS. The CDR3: CASSEMGQGPYNEQFF. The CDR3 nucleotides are TGTGCCAGCAGTGAAATGGGACAGGGGCCGTACAATGAGCAGTTCTTC.

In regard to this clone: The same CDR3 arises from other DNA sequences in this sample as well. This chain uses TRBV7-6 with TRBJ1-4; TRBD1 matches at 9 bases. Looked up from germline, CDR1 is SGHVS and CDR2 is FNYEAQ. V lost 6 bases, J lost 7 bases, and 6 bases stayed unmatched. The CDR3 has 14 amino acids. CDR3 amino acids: CASSLQGASEKLFF. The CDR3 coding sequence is TGTGCCAGCAGTTTACAGGGGGCGAGTGAAAAACTGTTTTTT.

Here the CDR3 reads CASSLRDRGTDTQYF. The CDR3 nucleotides are TGTGCCAGCAGTTTAAGGGACAGGGGCACAGATACGCAGTATTTT. The chain is built from TRBV27 and TRBJ2-3; 9 bases align to TRBD1. Germline CDR1 and CDR2: MNHEY and SMNVEV (reference sequence). Germline trimming cut 2 bases from V and 1 base from J; bases unmatched to any gene: 1. The CDR3 loop spans 15 amino acids.

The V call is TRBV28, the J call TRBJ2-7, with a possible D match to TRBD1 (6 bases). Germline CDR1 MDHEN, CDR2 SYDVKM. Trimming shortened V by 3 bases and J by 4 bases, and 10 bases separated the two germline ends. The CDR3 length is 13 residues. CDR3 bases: TGTGCCAGCAGTTTCGGGACAAAATACGAGCAGTACTTC. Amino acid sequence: CASSFGTKYEQYF.

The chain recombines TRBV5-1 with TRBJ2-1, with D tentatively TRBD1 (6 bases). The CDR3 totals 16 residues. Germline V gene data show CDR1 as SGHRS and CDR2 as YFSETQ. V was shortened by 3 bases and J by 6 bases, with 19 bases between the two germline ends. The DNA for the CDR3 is TGCGCCAGCAGCTCGAGGGGGACCTACTCTCTCAATGAGCAGTTCTTC. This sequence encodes CASSSRGTYSLNEQFF.

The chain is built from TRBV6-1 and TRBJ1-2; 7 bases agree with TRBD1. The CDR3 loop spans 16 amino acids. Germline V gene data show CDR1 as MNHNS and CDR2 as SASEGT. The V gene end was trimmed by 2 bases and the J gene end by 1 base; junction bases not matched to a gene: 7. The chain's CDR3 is CASSEHDRDLNYGYTF. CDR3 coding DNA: TGTGCCAGCAGTGAACATGACAGGGACCTTAACTATGGCTACACCTTC.

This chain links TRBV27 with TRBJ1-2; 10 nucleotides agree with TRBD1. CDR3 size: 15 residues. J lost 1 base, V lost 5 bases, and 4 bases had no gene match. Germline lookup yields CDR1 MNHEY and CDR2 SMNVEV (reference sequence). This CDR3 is CASSVRTGGNYGYTF. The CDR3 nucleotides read TGTGCCAGCAGTGTAAGGACAGGGGGTAACTATGGCTACACCTTC.

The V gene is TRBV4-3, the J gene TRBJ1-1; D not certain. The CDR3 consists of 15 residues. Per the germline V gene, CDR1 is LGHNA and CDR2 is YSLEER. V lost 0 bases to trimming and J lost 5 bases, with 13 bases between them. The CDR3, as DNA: TGCGCCAGCAGCCAAGAAAAGGAGGTGGTAACTGAAGCTTTCTTT. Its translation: CASSQEKEVVTEAFF.

CDR3 bases: TGTGCCTGGAGTCAGATTGTACAGACCCAGTACTTC. Amino acids: CAWSQIVQTQYF. The chain links TRBV30 to TRBJ2-5, with D hard to call. The V end was cut by 2 bases, the J end by 6 bases, with 10 bases between. Germline V gene sequence: CDR1 GTSNPN, CDR2 SVGIG (reference sequence). The CDR3 consists of 12 residues. The variable domain in full, with the rest retrieved from reference TRBV30 and TRBJ2-5, is SQTIHQWPATLVQPVGSPLSLECTVEGTSNPNLYWYRQAAGRGLQLLFYSVGIGQISSEVPQNLSASRPQDRQFILSSKKLLLSDSGFYLCAWSQIVQTQYFGPGTRLLVL.

The CDR3 DNA follows: TGTGCCAGCAGTTTTACCGGACAGGGGGGGACTGAAGCTTTCTTT. Its translation is CASSFTGQGGTEAFF. The chain links TRBV27 to TRBJ1-1; the match to TRBD1 covers 10 bases. V gave up 3 bases and J gave up 5 bases; unmatched junction bases: 6. The CDR3 contains 15 residues. Germline V gives CDR1 MNHEY, CDR2 SMNVEV (reference sequence).